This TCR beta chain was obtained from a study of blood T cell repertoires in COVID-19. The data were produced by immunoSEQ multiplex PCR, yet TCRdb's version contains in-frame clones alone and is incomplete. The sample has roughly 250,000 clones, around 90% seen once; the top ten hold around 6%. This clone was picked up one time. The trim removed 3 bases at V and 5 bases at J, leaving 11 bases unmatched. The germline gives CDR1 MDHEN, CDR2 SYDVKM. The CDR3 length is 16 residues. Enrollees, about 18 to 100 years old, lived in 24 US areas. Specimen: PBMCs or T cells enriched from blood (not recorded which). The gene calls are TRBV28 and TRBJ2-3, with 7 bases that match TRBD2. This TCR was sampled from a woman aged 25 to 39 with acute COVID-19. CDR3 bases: TGTGCCAGCAGTTTTTGGAGCGGGGCCGACCAAGATACGCAGTATTTT. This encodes CASSFWSGADQDTQYF.